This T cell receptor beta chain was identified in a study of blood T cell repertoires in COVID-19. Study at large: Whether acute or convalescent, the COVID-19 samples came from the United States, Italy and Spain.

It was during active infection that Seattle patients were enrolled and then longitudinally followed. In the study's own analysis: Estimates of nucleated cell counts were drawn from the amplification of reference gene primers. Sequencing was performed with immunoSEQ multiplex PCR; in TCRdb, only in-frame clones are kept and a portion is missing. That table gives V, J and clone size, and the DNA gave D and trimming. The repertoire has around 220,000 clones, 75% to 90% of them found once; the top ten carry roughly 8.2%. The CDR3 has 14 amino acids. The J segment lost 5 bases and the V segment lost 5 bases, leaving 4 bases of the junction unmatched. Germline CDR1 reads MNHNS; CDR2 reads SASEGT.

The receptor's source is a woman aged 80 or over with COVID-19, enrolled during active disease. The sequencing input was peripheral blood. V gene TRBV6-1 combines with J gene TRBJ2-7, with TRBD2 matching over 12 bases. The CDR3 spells CASSRTSGIDEQYF. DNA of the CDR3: TGTGCCAGCAGTAGGACTAGCGGGATCGACGAGCAGTACTTC.